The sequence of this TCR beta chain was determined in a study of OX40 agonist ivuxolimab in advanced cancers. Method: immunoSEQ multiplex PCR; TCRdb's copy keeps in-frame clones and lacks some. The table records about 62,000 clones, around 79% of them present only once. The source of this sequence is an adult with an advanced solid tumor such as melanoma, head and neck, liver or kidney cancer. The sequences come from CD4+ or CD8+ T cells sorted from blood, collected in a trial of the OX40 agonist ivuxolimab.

For the CDR3, the DNA is TGTGCCAGCAGTTTAGTTTACGGGGCCACAGATACGCAGTATTTT. It specifies CASSLVYGATDTQYF. This chain links TRBV28 with TRBJ2-3; the D call may be TRBD1 or TRBD2 (5 bases each). The germline V and J ends were trimmed by 2 bases and 2 bases, with 11 bases remaining between them. CDR3 length equals 15 residues. Germline values: CDR1 MDHEN, CDR2 SYDVKM. Full variable domain (rest looked up from reference TRBV28 and TRBJ2-3): DVKVTQSSRYLVKRTGEKVFLECVQDMDHENMFWYRQDPGLGLRLIYFSYDVKMKEKGDIPEGYSVSREKKERFSLILESASTNQTSMYLCASSLVYGATDTQYFGPGTRLTVL.